This T cell receptor beta chain was captured in a study of blood T cells in healthy people across ages. Of note for this clonotype: Its matching antigen is unknown.

J was trimmed by 3 bases and V by 4 bases; bases with no gene match: 13. This CDR3 spans 18 amino acids. Germline CDR1 is SQVTM and CDR2 is ANQGSEA. A second PCR, run for about 7 to 12 cycles, used a sample-barcoded 5' primer plus a J-beta primer mix. Each CDR3 protein is one row after TCRdb ran MiXCR on the 5' RACE reads. This sample has around 800,000 distinct CDR3 sequences, with roughly 50% found just once. Findings and limits, study-wide: The study lacked donor CMV status, which possibly confounded expanded clonotype changes.

The receptor was derived from an older man in good health. V gene TRBV29-1 combines with J gene TRBJ2-3, with 13 bases fitting TRBD2. What was sequenced was blood. The CDR3 DNA reads TGCAGCGTTGTGGACCCGGGACTAGCGGGAACTTGGACAGATACGCAGTATTTT. It codes for CSVVDPGLAGTWTDTQYF.